This T cell receptor beta chain comes out of a study of patients and donors after allogeneic stem cell transplantation. The sample holds many counts of this clonotype. Germline CDR1 reads ENHRY; CDR2 reads SYGVKD. Trimming cost V 9 bases and J 4 bases, with 10 bases left between them. This CDR3 spans 13 amino acids. MiXCR was run by TCRdb on the RT-PCR reads, yielding one entry per CDR3 protein. The sample lists roughly 230,000 distinct CDR3 sequences; 12% to 15% were seen once. Sequencing was done on a sample of blood, either unsorted or a sorted T cell fraction (not recorded which). The clonotype was recovered from a human donor who was either an allogeneic HSCT recipient or a stem cell or donor lymphocyte infusion donor (not recorded which). It is not recorded whose cells these are; they may come from a transplant donor. The chain carries TRBV10-3 and TRBJ2-6; D is unclear. CDR3 sequence reads: CAISNQGANVLTF. The CDR3 region has the DNA TGTGCCATTTCGAACCAAGGGGCCAACGTCCTGACTTTC.